Below, 5 T cell receptor beta chains from the same sample are listed, as sequenced in a study of T cell responses to AZD1222 COVID-19 vaccine. Measured with immunoSEQ multiplex PCR; TCRdb has only the in-frame clones, and not every one. The sample has 85,000 to 130,000 clones; 88% are singletons. Here the sequenced sample was peripheral blood, taken on day 0 of AZD1222 vaccination. These TCRs come from an adult in good health.

The chain employs TRBV6-4 and TRBJ1-2; TRBD1 might be the D (5 bases). The ends were cut back, 6 bases at V and 8 bases at J, with 16 bases in the middle. Germline V gives CDR1 MRHNA, CDR2 SNTAGT. The CDR3 is made up of 13 amino acids. The CDR3 DNA reads TGTGCCAGCAGGACCGGGACCTCTTTAGGCTACACCTTC. Its translation is CASRTGTSLGYTF.

V usage is TRBV19 and J usage is TRBJ2-7, with D perhaps matching TRBD2 (6 bases). V gave up 2 bases and J gave up 3 bases, with 14 bases separating them. The CDR3 is 15 residues long. Looked up from germline, CDR1 is LNHDA and CDR2 is SQIVND (reference sequence). The CDR3 reads CASSISLALVYEQYF. CDR3 bases: TGTGCCAGTAGTATAAGCCTAGCGCTGGTCTACGAGCAGTACTTC.

The V gene is TRBV7-2, the J gene TRBJ1-2; tentatively, D is TRBD1 (5 bases). CDR3 size: 14 residues. The germline V and J ends were trimmed by 7 bases and 6 bases, with 18 bases remaining between them. In germline, CDR1 is SGHTA, CDR2 FQGNSA. The CDR3 DNA follows: TGTGCCAGCACCCGACAGTCCCTACCCGATGGCTACACCTTC. Translation: CASTRQSLPDGYTF.

V is TRBV12-5 and J is TRBJ1-5; TRBD1 matches 9 bases. With V trimmed by 10 bases and J by 3 bases, 7 bases remained unmatched. Germline V CDR1 and CDR2: LGHNT, FRNRAP. CDR3 length equals 14 residues. The CDR3 is CATDRDRDNQPQHF. The CDR3 bases are TGTGCTACCGATCGGGACAGGGACAATCAGCCCCAGCATTTT.

The chain is built from TRBV28 and TRBJ1-2, with D unclear. The CDR3 is made up of 12 amino acids. V lost 3 bases and J 6 bases, leaving 8 bases between the germline ends. The germline CDR1 and CDR2 sequences are MDHEN and SYDVKM. The CDR3 bases are TGTGCCAGCAGTTTGCCCTCCGATGGCTACACCTTC. Protein product: CASSLPSDGYTF.